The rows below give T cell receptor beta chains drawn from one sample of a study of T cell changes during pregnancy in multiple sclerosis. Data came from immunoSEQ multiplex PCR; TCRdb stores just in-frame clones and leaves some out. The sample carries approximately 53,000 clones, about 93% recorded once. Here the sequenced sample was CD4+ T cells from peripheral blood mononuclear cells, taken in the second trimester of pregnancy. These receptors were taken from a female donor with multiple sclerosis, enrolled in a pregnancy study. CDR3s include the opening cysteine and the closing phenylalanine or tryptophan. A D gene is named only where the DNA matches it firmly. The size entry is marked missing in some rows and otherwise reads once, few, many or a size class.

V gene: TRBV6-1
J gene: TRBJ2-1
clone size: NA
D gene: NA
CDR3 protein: CASQKQGLGEQFF
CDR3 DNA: TGTGCCAGCCAAAAACAGGGCCTTGGTGAGCAGTTCTTC

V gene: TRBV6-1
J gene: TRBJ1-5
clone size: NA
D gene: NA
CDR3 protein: CASSESWSAADALGGAQHF
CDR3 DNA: TGTGCCAGCAGTGAAAGTTGGTCCGCAGCGGACGCCCTAGGAGGGGCCCAGCATTTT

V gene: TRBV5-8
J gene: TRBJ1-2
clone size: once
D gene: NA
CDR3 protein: CASSLALPEGAYGYTF
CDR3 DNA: TGTGCCAGCAGCTTGGCCCTCCCAGAGGGCGCCTATGGCTACACCTTC

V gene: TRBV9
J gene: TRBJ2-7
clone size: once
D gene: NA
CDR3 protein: CASSVADRGGEQYF
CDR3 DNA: TGTGCCAGCAGCGTAGCCGACAGGGGAGGGGAGCAGTACTTC

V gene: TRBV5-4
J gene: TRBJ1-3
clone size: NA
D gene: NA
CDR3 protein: CASSPGTPNSGNTIYF
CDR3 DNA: TGTGCCAGCAGCCCCGGGACTCCCAACTCTGGAAACACCATATATTTT

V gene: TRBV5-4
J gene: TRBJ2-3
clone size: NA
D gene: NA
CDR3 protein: CASSLNSGVWTDTQYF
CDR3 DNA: TGTGCCAGCAGCTTGAATTCGGGAGTCTGGACAGATACGCAGTATTTT

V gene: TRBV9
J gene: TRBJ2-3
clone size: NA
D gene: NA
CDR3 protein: CASSSNRNRASTDTQYF
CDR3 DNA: TGTGCCAGCAGCAGCAATAGGAACAGGGCAAGCACAGATACGCAGTATTTT

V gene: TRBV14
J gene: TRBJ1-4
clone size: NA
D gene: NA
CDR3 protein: CASSPRTRGKLFF
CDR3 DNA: TGTGCCAGCAGCCCTCGGACAAGGGGAAAACTGTTTTTT

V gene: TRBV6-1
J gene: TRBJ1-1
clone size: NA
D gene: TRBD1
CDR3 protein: CASTEGAAGAFF
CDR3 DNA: TGTGCCAGCACCGAGGGGGCGGCGGGAGCTTTCTTT

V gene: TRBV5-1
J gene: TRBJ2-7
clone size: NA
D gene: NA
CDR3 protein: CASSLQGNYEQYF
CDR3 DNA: TGCGCCAGCAGCTTACAGGGAAACTACGAGCAGTACTTC

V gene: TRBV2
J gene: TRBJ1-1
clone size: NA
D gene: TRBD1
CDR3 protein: CASSERPGQGSEAFF
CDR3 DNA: TGTGCCAGCAGTGAAAGACCGGGACAGGGTTCAGAAGCTTTCTTT

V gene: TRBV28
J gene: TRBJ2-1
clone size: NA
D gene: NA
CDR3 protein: CASSPKRGARYNEQFF
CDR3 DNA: TGTGCCAGCAGTCCCAAACGGGGTGCCCGGTACAATGAGCAGTTCTTC

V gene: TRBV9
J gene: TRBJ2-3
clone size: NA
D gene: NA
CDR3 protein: CASSGGRRTDTQYF
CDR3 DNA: TGTGCCAGCAGCGGGGGGCGGCGAACAGATACGCAGTATTTT

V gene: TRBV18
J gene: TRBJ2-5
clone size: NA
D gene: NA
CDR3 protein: CASSGGQSQTQYF
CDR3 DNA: TGTGCCAGCTCCGGAGGACAGAGTCAGACCCAGTACTTC

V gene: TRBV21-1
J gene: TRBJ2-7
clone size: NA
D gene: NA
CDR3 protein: CASSKAVTGPYEQYF
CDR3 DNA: TGTGCCAGCAGCAAGGCTGTAACAGGACCCTACGAGCAGTACTTC

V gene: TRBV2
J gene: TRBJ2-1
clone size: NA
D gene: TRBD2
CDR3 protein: CASSETPAGSNNEQFF
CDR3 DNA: TGTGCCAGCAGTGAAACCCCAGCGGGGTCCAACAATGAGCAGTTCTTC

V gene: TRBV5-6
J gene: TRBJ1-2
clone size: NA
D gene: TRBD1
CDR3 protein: CASTPDRALRGYTF
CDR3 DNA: TGTGCCAGCACCCCGGACAGGGCCCTCCGGGGCTACACCTTC

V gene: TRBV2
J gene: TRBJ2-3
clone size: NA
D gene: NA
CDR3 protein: CASSEAPTDTQYF
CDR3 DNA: TGTGCCAGCAGTGAAGCACCGACTGATACGCAGTATTTT

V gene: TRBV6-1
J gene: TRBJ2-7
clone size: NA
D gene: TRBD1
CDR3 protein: CASIADRGGYEQYF
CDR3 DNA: TGTGCCAGCATTGCGGACAGGGGTGGCTACGAGCAGTACTTC

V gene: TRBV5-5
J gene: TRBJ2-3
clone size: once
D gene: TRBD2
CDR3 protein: CASTLLPGTSGTDTQYF
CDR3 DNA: TGTGCCAGCACCCTCCTCCCCGGGACTAGCGGGACAGATACGCAGTATTTT

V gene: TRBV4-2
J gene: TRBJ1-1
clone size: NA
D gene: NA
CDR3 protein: CASSQESRGSTEAFF
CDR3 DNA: TGTGCCAGCAGCCAAGAGTCCAGGGGTTCCACTGAAGCTTTCTTT

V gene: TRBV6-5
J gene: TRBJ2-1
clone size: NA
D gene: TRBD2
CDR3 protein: CASSLLAGGPTEQFF
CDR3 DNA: TGTGCCAGCAGCCTACTAGCGGGGGGGCCCACTGAGCAGTTCTTC

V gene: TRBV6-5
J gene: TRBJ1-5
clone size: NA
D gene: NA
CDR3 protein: CASSAQGPSNQPQHF
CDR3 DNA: TGTGCCAGCAGTGCCCAGGGTCCTAGCAATCAGCCCCAGCATTTT

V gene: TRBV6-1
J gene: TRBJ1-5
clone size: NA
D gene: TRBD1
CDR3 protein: CASSGRDRARGNQPQHF
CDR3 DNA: TGTGCCAGCAGTGGCCGGGACAGGGCAAGGGGCAATCAGCCCCAGCATTTT

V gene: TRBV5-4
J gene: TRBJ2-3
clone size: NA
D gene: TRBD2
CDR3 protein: CASSFPSGGITDTQYF
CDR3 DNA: TGTGCCAGCAGCTTCCCTAGCGGGGGCATCACAGATACGCAGTATTTT

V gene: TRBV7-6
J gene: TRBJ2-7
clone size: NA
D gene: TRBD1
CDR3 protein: CASSRSGTGTYEQYF
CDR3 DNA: TGTGCCAGCAGCCGGTCGGGGACAGGGACCTACGAGCAGTACTTC

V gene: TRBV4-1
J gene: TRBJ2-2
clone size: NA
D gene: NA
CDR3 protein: CASSQAQGTSSPGELFF
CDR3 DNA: TGCGCCAGCAGCCAAGCACAGGGTACCAGTAGTCCCGGGGAGCTGTTTTTT

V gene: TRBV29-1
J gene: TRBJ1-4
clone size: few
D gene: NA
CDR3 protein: CSAHTGSWGTNEKLFF
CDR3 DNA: TGCAGCGCCCATACCGGGAGTTGGGGAACTAATGAAAAACTGTTTTTT

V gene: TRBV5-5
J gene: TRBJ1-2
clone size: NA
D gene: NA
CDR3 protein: CASSLESVAGLYGYTF
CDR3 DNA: TGTGCCAGCAGCTTGGAATCCGTCGCAGGACTCTATGGCTACACCTTC